The 29 T cell receptor beta chains listed next were all sequenced from one sample in a study of long-term antiretroviral therapy in people with HIV. The libraries were made with immunoSEQ v3.0 at survey level. Sequencing was performed with immunoSEQ multiplex PCR; in TCRdb, only in-frame clones are kept and a portion is missing. The data show tens of thousands of clones, less than 85% seen once. This material consisted of unsorted PBMCs, taken 0.3 years after starting antiretroviral therapy. These receptors were obtained from a man between 35 and 55 years old with HIV.

This clone has only a few counts. The gene calls are TRBV2 and TRBJ1-1; 10 bases map to TRBD1. Germline CDR1 SNHLY, CDR2 FYNNEI. This CDR3 spans 14 amino acids. V was clipped by 8 bases and J by 3 bases; unmatched bases: 6. DNA for the CDR3: TGTGCCAGCCGAAAGGGGACAGGGGACACTGAAGCTTTCTTT. This encodes CASRKGTGDTEAFF. Full variable domain (outside the CDR3, taken from reference TRBV2 and TRBJ1-1): EPEVTQTPSHQVTQMGQEVILRCVPISNHLYFYWYRQILGQKVEFLVSFYNNEISEKSEIFDDQFSVERPDGSNFTLKIRSTKLEDSAMYFCASRKGTGDTEAFFGQGTRLTVV.

The chain combines TRBV9 with TRBJ2-6, with D possibly called TRBD1 or TRBD2 (5 bases each). In germline, CDR1 is SGDLS, CDR2 YYNGEE. The V end was cut by 1 base, the J end by 2 bases, with 13 bases between. This CDR3 comprises 17 residues. CDR3 in amino acids: CASSVRAGTPGANVLTF. The DNA of the CDR3 is TGTGCCAGCAGCGTACGAGCAGGGACCCCTGGGGCCAACGTCCTGACTTTC.

The gene calls are TRBV5-1 and TRBJ2-5, with D uncertain. Trimming stripped 5 bases from V and 1 base from J, with 9 bases between. The germline gives CDR1 SGHRS, CDR2 YFSETQ. The CDR3 runs 13 residues. CDR3 loop: CASRVRAQETQYF. The CDR3 DNA reads as TGCGCCAGCAGAGTAAGGGCCCAAGAGACCCAGTACTTC.

The chain uses TRBV5-6 and TRBJ2-1, with 7 bases identical to TRBD1. Losses at the gene ends were 6 bases for V and 4 bases for J; bases not matched to a gene: 13. The CDR3 is 16 amino acids. Germline assignment: CDR1 SGHDT and CDR2 YYEEEE. CDR3 protein: CASIPSRQGIYNEQFF. CDR3 in DNA: TGTGCCAGCATCCCTTCCCGACAGGGAATTTACAATGAGCAGTTCTTC.

The chain combines TRBV23-1 with TRBJ1-2, with 10 bases that match TRBD1. TRBV23-1 qualifies as an ORF whose function is uncertain. The CDR3 consists of 21 residues. The V segment lost 3 bases and the J segment 8 bases; nucleotides outside the gene matches: 27. CDR3 coding DNA: TGCGCCAGCAGTCAGGTCATTGTTTCTCTTGGACAGGGGGTCTTTTTTATAGGCTACACCTTC. This sequence encodes CASSQVIVSLGQGVFFIGYTF.

Comments on this clone: At one boundary the junction diverges from the germline segment, which might be a read error. The chain has TRBV5-1 and TRBJ2-7; 9 positions match TRBD1. CDR1 is SGHRS, CDR2 YFSETQ, per germline. There are 11 residues in the CDR3. Here the CDR3 DNA reads TGCGCCAGCAGCACAGACAGGGGGGCCGTCTTC. As protein: CASSTDRGAVF. Together with reference TRBV5-1 and TRBJ2-7, the CDR3 gives the full variable domain: KAGVTQTPRYLIKTRGQQVTLSCSPISGHRSVSWYQQTPGQGLQFLFEYFSETQRNKGNFPGRFSGRQFSNSRSEMNVSTLELGDSALYLCASSTDRGAVFGPGTRLTVT.

The chain is built from TRBV7-3 and TRBJ2-7; D tentatively fits TRBD1 or TRBD2 (6 bases each). Trimming pared 5 bases from V and 7 bases from J, leaving 15 bases between. The CDR3 is made up of 13 amino acids. Germline V lookup: CDR1 SGHTA, CDR2 FQGTGA. The CDR3 DNA follows: TGTGCCAGCAGCAGAGTCGGGGGCGGGGAGCAGTACTTC. Protein product: CASSRVGGGEQYF. Looking up the rest from reference TRBV7-3 and TRBJ2-7 gives the full variable domain: GAGVSQTPSNKVTEKGKYVELRCDPISGHTALYWYRQSLGQGPEFLIYFQGTGAADDSGLPNDRFFAVRPEGSVSTLKIQRTERGDSAVYLCASSRVGGGEQYFGPGTRLTVT.

The CDR3: CASSEAHPTGESYEQYF. The CDR3 region has the DNA TGTGCCAGCAGTGAAGCGCATCCTACGGGAGAGTCCTACGAGCAGTACTTC. J is TRBJ2-7 and V is TRBV2; TRBD2 might be the D (6 bases). CDR3 length equals 17 residues. V lost 0 bases and J 1 base, leaving 16 bases between the germline ends. Per the germline V gene, CDR1 is SNHLY and CDR2 is FYNNEI.

The sample holds a few counts of this clone. The junction does not match germline at one end; this may be a read error. The chain links TRBV15 to TRBJ1-2, with TRBD1 identical over 8 bases. There are 13 residues in the CDR3. The V gene's germline CDR1 is LNHNV and CDR2 YYDKDF (reference sequence). The CDR3 is CATEDRAGSTHVF. DNA of the CDR3: TGTGCCACGGAGGACAGGGCAGGTTCCACCCATGTCTTC.

A remark on this clone: Additional DNA sequences in this sample encode the identical CDR3. The genes are TRBV5-4 and TRBJ2-2; 7 bases are a match to TRBD1. Looked up from germline, CDR1 is SGHNT and CDR2 is YYREEE (reference sequence). The length of the CDR3 is 13 residues. J was trimmed by 6 bases and V by 4 bases; bases with no gene match: 3. The CDR3 DNA sequence: TGTGCCAGCAGCCGAGACAGGGCCGGGGAGCTGTTTTTT. Protein sequence: CASSRDRAGELFF. Combining the CDR3 with reference TRBV5-4 and TRBJ2-2 gives the whole variable domain ETGVTQSPTHLIKTRGQQVTLRCSSQSGHNTVSWYQQALGQGPQFIFQYYREEENGRGNFPPRFSGLQFPNYSSELNVNALELDDSALYLCASSRDRAGELFFGEGSRLTVL.

The CDR3 DNA sequence: TGTGCCAGCAGGCCCTGGGCTGGAAACACCATATATTTT. Residues: CASRPWAGNTIYF. The V call is TRBV5-6, the J call TRBJ1-3, with unresolved D. V gave up 5 bases and J gave up 2 bases, with 8 bases separating them. This CDR3 region has 13 residues. The V gene's germline CDR1 is SGHDT and CDR2 YYEEEE.

The V call is TRBV7-9, the J call TRBJ2-7; possibly TRBD1 or TRBD2 for D (6 bases each). V lost 5 bases and J 0 bases, leaving 17 bases between the germline ends. The germline CDR1 and CDR2 sequences are SEHNR and FQNEAQ (reference sequence). CDR3 size: 16 residues. The CDR3, as DNA: TGTGCCAGCAGCCCTGCCGGGGGCGAAAGCTCCTACGAGCAGTACTTC. Translation gives CASSPAGGESSYEQYF.

The gene calls are TRBV5-1 and TRBJ2-1; 10 positions match TRBD1. J lost 8 bases, V lost 4 bases, and 9 bases had no gene match. The germline gives CDR1 SGHRS, CDR2 YFSETQ. This CDR3 has 15 amino acids. The CDR3 spells CASSRGTGAVDEQFF. The CDR3 region has the DNA TGCGCCAGCAGCCGAGGGACAGGGGCGGTCGATGAGCAGTTCTTC.

The V call is TRBV10-2, the J call TRBJ2-7, with no clear D. V lost 7 bases and J 7 bases, leaving 20 bases between the germline ends. The CDR3 has 14 residues. CDR1 WSHSY and CDR2 SAAADI come from the germline V gene. The CDR3 nucleotides read TGCGCCAGCAAAATCCAAGGGTCACTGAGGGAGCAGTACTTC. Its translation is CASKIQGSLREQYF.

A single count supports this clone. Here the CDR3 reads CASSLIEGSGGELFF. In DNA form, the CDR3 reads TGTGCCAGCAGCTTGATAGAAGGATCAGGCGGGGAGCTGTTTTTT. The rearrangement links TRBV11-2 to TRBJ2-2; D is ambiguous. Germline loops: CDR1 SGHAT, CDR2 FQNNGV. The CDR3 sequence is 15 residues long. The V and J ends lost 3 bases and 7 bases respectively, with 15 bases between them.

The CDR3 DNA reads TGTGCCAGCAGCTCGACTAGCGGGGGCTGGGAGACCCAGTACTTC. This translates into CASSSTSGGWETQYF. The chain combines TRBV7-9 with TRBJ2-5, with 12 bases lining up with TRBD2. This CDR3 comprises 15 residues. With V trimmed by 4 bases and J by 5 bases, 5 bases remained unmatched. Germline lookup yields CDR1 SEHNR and CDR2 FQNEAQ (reference sequence).

In nucleotides, the CDR3 is TGTGCCAGCGCTGGGGACATTAAAGAGACCCAGTACTTC. This translates into CASAGDIKETQYF. The rearrangement joins TRBV18 to TRBJ2-5; D perhaps matches TRBD1 (6 bases). With 8 bases removed from V and 3 bases from J, the gap between germline ends came to 13 bases. This CDR3 comprises 13 residues. Per germline, CDR1 KGHSH and CDR2 LQKENI. Combining the CDR3 with reference TRBV18 and TRBJ2-5 gives the whole variable domain NAGVMQNPRHLVRRRGQEARLRCSPMKGHSHVYWYRQLPEEGLKFMVYLQKENIIDESGMPKERFSAEFPKEGPSILRIQQVVRGDSAAYFCASAGDIKETQYFGPGTRLLVL.

J is TRBJ2-4 and V is TRBV13; 7 bases fit TRBD1. There are 17 residues in the CDR3. V lost 5 bases to trimming and J lost 0 bases; unmatched junction nucleotides: 10. The germline V gene has CDR1 PRHDT and CDR2 FYEKMQ (reference sequence). Here the CDR3 reads CASSTIRDRGAKNIQYF. The CDR3 nucleotides are TGTGCCAGCAGCACAATCCGGGACAGAGGAGCCAAAAACATTCAGTACTTC. The full variable domain, with the rest looked up from reference TRBV13 and TRBJ2-4, is AAGVIQSPRHLIKEKRETATLKCYPIPRHDTVYWYQQGPGQDPQFLISFYEKMQSDKGSIPDRFSAQQFSDYHSELNMSSLELGDSALYFCASSTIRDRGAKNIQYFGAGTRLSVL.

V and J are TRBV11-2 and TRBJ2-1, with D maybe TRBD2 (6 bases). The CDR3 is made up of 13 amino acids. Between the trimmed V and J ends, which lost 10 bases and 4 bases, there was a span of 14 bases. Germline CDR1 reads SGHAT; CDR2 reads FQNNGV. The CDR3 DNA reads TGTGCCACCCAGGGAGGACTTTACAATGAGCAGTTCTTC. Its translation is CATQGGLYNEQFF. The full variable domain, rest sourced from reference TRBV11-2 and TRBJ2-1, is EAGVAQSPRYKIIEKRQSVAFWCNPISGHATLYWYQQILGQGPKLLIQFQNNGVVDDSQLPKDRFSAERLKGVDSTLKIQPAKLEDSAVYLCATQGGLYNEQFFGPGTRLTVL.

This chain links TRBV29-1 with TRBJ1-1; the D is unclear. Germline CDR1 and CDR2: SQVTM and ANQGSEA. V was pared by 4 bases and J by 3 bases, with 6 bases between. The CDR3 contains 11 residues. The CDR3 protein is CSVVFDTEAFF. The CDR3, as DNA: TGCAGCGTTGTTTTTGACACTGAAGCTTTCTTT.

The rearrangement joins TRBV7-8 to TRBJ1-2; 9 bases are shared with TRBD1. There are 14 residues in the CDR3. From germline, CDR1 is SGHVS and CDR2 FQNEAQ. V gave up 3 bases and J gave up 8 bases; unmatched junction bases: 7. The CDR3 DNA reads TGTGCCAGCAGCTTCGACAGGGGGTTCACGGGCTACACCTTC. Translation gives CASSFDRGFTGYTF.

The CDR3 is CASSQDVFREQYF. CDR3 nucleotide sequence: TGCGCCAGCAGCCAAGATGTCTTCCGCGAGCAGTACTTC. J is TRBJ2-7 and V is TRBV4-3; D gene unclear. The CDR3 covers 13 residues. V gave up 0 bases and J gave up 6 bases, with 9 bases separating them. Germline V gives CDR1 LGHNA, CDR2 YSLEER.

The chain combines TRBV2 with TRBJ2-5, with TRBD1 matching over 8 bases. Germline loops: CDR1 SNHLY, CDR2 FYNNEI. This CDR3 is 14 amino acids long. V gave up 5 bases and J gave up 4 bases; unmatched junction bases: 6. The CDR3 sequence: CASSTVTGVETQYF. Written as DNA, the CDR3 is TGTGCCAGCAGTACAGTGACAGGGGTAGAGACCCAGTACTTC.

The V call is TRBV28, the J call TRBJ1-5; D unresolved. Trimming took 6 bases from V and 3 from J, leaving 9 bases between them. Germline V CDR1 and CDR2: MDHEN, SYDVKM. This CDR3 region has 13 residues. The CDR3 region has the DNA TGTGCCAGCAGGGGGAGAAACAATCAGCCCCAGCATTTT. Its translation: CASRGRNNQPQHF. Together with reference TRBV28 and TRBJ1-5, the CDR3 gives the full variable domain: DVKVTQSSRYLVKRTGEKVFLECVQDMDHENMFWYRQDPGLGLRLIYFSYDVKMKEKGDIPEGYSVSREKKERFSLILESASTNQTSMYLCASRGRNNQPQHFGDGTRLSIL.

This clone came up a few times. This chain's CDR3 is CASSRSGAYNEQFF. In DNA form, the CDR3 reads TGTGCCAGCAGCCGAAGCGGGGCCTACAATGAGCAGTTCTTC. The chain carries TRBV9 and TRBJ2-1; 7 nucleotides match TRBD2. CDR1 and CDR2 (germline): SGDLS, YYNGEE. This CDR3 spans 14 amino acids. V was pared by 4 bases and J by 2 bases, with 3 bases of the junction left unmatched.

This clone was seen a single time. The chain recombines TRBV5-8 with TRBJ1-5; D possibly corresponds to TRBD1 (6 bases). With 0 bases removed from V and 3 bases from J, the gap between germline ends came to 10 bases. The CDR3 has 15 residues. CDR1 and CDR2 from the germline V gene are SGHTS and YDEGEE. The CDR3 reads CASSLAQGHNQPQHF. The CDR3 DNA reads as TGTGCCAGCAGCTTGGCTCAGGGGCACAATCAGCCCCAGCATTTT. Combining the CDR3 with reference TRBV5-8 and TRBJ1-5 gives the whole variable domain EAGVTQSPTHLIKTRGQQATLRCSPISGHTSVYWYQQALGLGLQFLLWYDEGEERNRGNFPPRFSGRQFPNYSSELNVNALELEDSALYLCASSLAQGHNQPQHFGDGTRLSIL.

CDR3 DNA: TGTGCCAGCTCACCAGCTGGGGGGGTAGCGATGAATGAGCAGTTCTTC. Translation gives CASSPAGGVAMNEQFF. The chain carries TRBV18 and TRBJ2-1; 7 bases map to TRBD2. Germline trimming cut 2 bases from V and 7 bases from J; bases unmatched to any gene: 11. Germline V CDR1 and CDR2: KGHSH, LQKENI. The CDR3 runs to 16 residues.

The rearrangement uses TRBV23-1 and TRBJ2-7, with TRBD2 matching over 8 bases. TRBV23-1 is identified as an open reading frame with a role that is uncertain. V trimming: 7 bases; J trimming: 3 bases; junction bases outside the gene matches: 8. The CDR3 loop spans 14 amino acids. CDR3 sequence reads: CASKGTRCLYEQYF. In nucleotides, the CDR3 is TGCGCCAGCAAAGGGACTAGGTGTCTCTACGAGCAGTACTTC.

CDR3 sequence (DNA): TGTGCCAGCAAGGACAGGGCCTGGGGTAATCAGCCCCAGCATTTT. It is translated as CASKDRAWGNQPQHF. The V and J genes are TRBV2 and TRBJ1-5, with 8 bases fitting TRBD1. V shed 7 bases, J shed 4 bases, and the junction held 9 bases outside the gene matches. Germline V gene data show CDR1 as SNHLY and CDR2 as FYNNEI. This CDR3 region has 15 residues.